Each of the 20 T cell receptor beta chains below was sequenced from the same sample in a study of T cells in Graves' hyperthyroidism and ophthalmopathy. The investigators amplified TCR beta CDR3 regions from RNA transcripts. With the HTBI primer set, the TCR CDR3 went through a first round of RT-PCR. TCRdb independently ran MiXCR on the multiplex PCR reads; one entry per CDR3 protein. The sample holds about 770,000 distinct CDR3 sequences, 18% seen once. The sequencing sample was made of blood. The source is a woman between 45 and 60 years old with Graves' hyperthyroidism that later progressed to Graves' ophthalmopathy.

With respect to this clonotype: The CDR3 ends on some other residue instead of the conserved phenylalanine or tryptophan, so this is likely a read error. The CDR3, as DNA: TGTGCCAGCAGCTTATATCCTGAAGCGGGGGTTACAGATACGCAGTATCTT. Protein sequence: CASSLYPEAGVTDTQYL. The chain is built from TRBV7-8 and TRBJ2-3; 8 positions match TRBD2. The J segment lost 3 bases and the V segment lost 2 bases, leaving 10 bases of the junction unmatched. CDR3 size: 17 residues. Germline CDR1 is SGHVS and CDR2 is FQNEAQ.

DNA of the CDR3: TGTGCCAGCAGCTCGGACAGGAGAAACTACGAGCAGTACTTC. Its translation: CASSSDRRNYEQYF. V gene TRBV7-2 combines with J gene TRBJ2-7; TRBD1 matches at 7 bases. The CDR3 extends over 14 amino acids. CDR1 SGHTA and CDR2 FQGNSA come from the germline V gene. With V trimmed by 4 bases and J by 3 bases, 6 bases remained unmatched.

In this sample, this clonotype turned up many times. The CDR3 spells CAWSIFYNSPLHF. As DNA, the CDR3 is TGTGCCTGGAGCATATTCTATAATTCACCCCTCCACTTT. The chain links TRBV30 to TRBJ1-6; no clear D. Trimming stripped 3 bases from V and 3 bases from J, with 6 bases between. The CDR3 loop spans 13 amino acids. CDR1 GTSNPN and CDR2 SVGIG come from the germline V gene (reference sequence). Full variable domain (rest looked up from reference TRBV30 and TRBJ1-6): SQTIHQWPATLVQPVGSPLSLECTVEGTSNPNLYWYRQAAGRGLQLLFYSVGIGQISSEVPQNLSASRPQDRQFILSSKKLLLSDSGFYLCAWSIFYNSPLHFGNGTRLTVT.

The chain recombines TRBV4-2 with TRBJ1-1; no firm D call. V dropped 0 bases and J dropped 2 bases, with 10 bases sitting between them. Germline V gene sequence: CDR1 LGHNA, CDR2 YNFKEQ. The CDR3 length is 15 residues. CDR3 region: CASSQDPTANTEAFF. The CDR3, as DNA: TGTGCCAGCAGCCAAGATCCAACAGCCAACACTGAAGCTTTCTTT.

This clonotype was seen at least ten times. The V call is TRBV12-3 or TRBV12-4, the J call TRBJ2-7; D is unresolved. The length of the CDR3 is 13 residues. Trimming removed 2 bases at V and 4 bases at J, with 9 bases between. CDR3 coding DNA: TGTGCCAGCAGTTTATACGGCGATTACGAGCAGTACTTC. Translating it yields CASSLYGDYEQYF.

At least ten counts were recorded for this clonotype. The chain recombines TRBV10-3 with TRBJ1-1, with 7 bases that match TRBD1. CDR1 and CDR2 from the germline V gene are ENHRY and SYGVKD. The CDR3 is made up of 13 amino acids. V was clipped by 7 bases and J by 3 bases; unmatched bases: 5. The chain's CDR3 is CAITLQGDTEAFF. DNA for the CDR3: TGTGCCATCACCCTCCAGGGGGACACTGAAGCTTTCTTT.

This chain joins TRBV6-1 and TRBJ1-5; D gene uncertain. V was clipped by 4 bases and J by 6 bases, with 4 bases between them. The germline CDR1 and CDR2 sequences are MNHNS and SASEGT. The CDR3 is 11 residues long. CDR3 sequence reads: CASSASQPQHF. The CDR3, as DNA: TGTGCCAGCAGTGCAAGTCAGCCCCAGCATTTT.

The chain recombines TRBV5-1 with TRBJ1-1; D may be TRBD1 (6 bases). This CDR3 is built from 16 residues. V was shortened by 4 bases and J by 5 bases, with 21 bases between the two germline ends. Germline loops: CDR1 SGHRS, CDR2 YFSETQ. Here the CDR3 reads CASSPAGTLGGTEAFF. In nucleotides, the CDR3 is TGCGCCAGCAGCCCCGCCGGGACACTCGGCGGGACTGAAGCTTTCTTT.

Ten or more counts support this clonotype. The chain joins TRBV18 to TRBJ1-4; D not resolved. The V and J ends lost 0 bases and 8 bases respectively, with 10 bases between them. CDR1 KGHSH and CDR2 LQKENI come from the germline V gene. This CDR3 spans 14 amino acids. The CDR3 DNA is TGTGCCAGCTCACCACCGTCAGGAGGCGAAAAACTGTTTTTT. Encoded protein: CASSPPSGGEKLFF.

CDR3 loop: CASSSNKARGNQPQHF. DNA of the CDR3: TGTGCCAGTAGTAGTAACAAGGCCCGGGGCAATCAGCCCCAGCATTTT. The chain employs TRBV19 and TRBJ1-5; D gene ambiguous. V dropped 4 bases and J dropped 2 bases, with 15 bases sitting between them. This CDR3 is 16 amino acids long. Germline V CDR1 and CDR2: LNHDA, SQIVND (reference sequence).

This clonotype has just a few counts. A read error may be the cause here, since a much bigger clone is one base away. This chain connects TRBV5-1 to TRBJ2-7, with D perhaps matching TRBD2 (5 bases). Germline CDR1 SGHRS, CDR2 YFSETQ. This CDR3 contains 12 residues. CDR3 DNA sequence: TGCACCAGCAGCTTGGAGGACCGGAAGCAGTACTTC. It yields the protein CTSSLEDRKQYF.

This clonotype was recorded a few times. The chain links TRBV7-9 to TRBJ1-1; 10 bases fit TRBD1. V dropped 4 bases and J dropped 5; count of bases not matched to a gene: 13. This CDR3 has 17 amino acids. Germline lookup yields CDR1 SEHNR and CDR2 FQNEAQ (reference sequence). For the CDR3, the DNA is TGTGCCAGCAGCTCAACCACGACAGGGGGCGCAGGTACTGAAGCTTTCTTT. Translation: CASSSTTTGGAGTEAFF.

This rearrangement joins TRBV2 to TRBJ2-3, with TRBD2 matching 13 bases. V was pared by 6 bases and J by 2 bases, with 20 bases of the junction left unmatched. This CDR3 spans 21 amino acids. Germline V gene sequence: CDR1 SNHLY, CDR2 FYNNEI. As DNA, the CDR3 is TGTGCCAGCAGCGAACTAGCGGGGGGGCTGCTCAGCCCACTAAACACAGATACGCAGTATTTT. Residues: CASSELAGGLLSPLNTDTQYF. Full variable domain (rest looked up from reference TRBV2 and TRBJ2-3): EPEVTQTPSHQVTQMGQEVILRCVPISNHLYFYWYRQILGQKVEFLVSFYNNEISEKSEIFDDQFSVERPDGSNFTLKIRSTKLEDSAMYFCASSELAGGLLSPLNTDTQYFGPGTRLTVL.

This sequence joins TRBV25-1 and TRBJ1-1; D not certain. V was trimmed by 7 bases and J by 10 bases, leaving 22 bases between them. The germline V gene has CDR1 MGHDK and CDR2 SYGVNS. The CDR3 contains 14 residues. The CDR3: CASTSPELRARAFF. The CDR3 coding sequence is TGTGCCAGCACTTCGCCCGAGCTCCGGGCGAGAGCTTTCTTT.

J is TRBJ2-1 and V is TRBV5-4, with 9 bases that match TRBD1. CDR3 size: 17 residues. The trim removed 1 base at V and 0 bases at J, leaving 5 bases unmatched. CDR1 is SGHNT, CDR2 YYREEE, per germline (reference sequence). DNA of the CDR3: TGTGCCAGCAGCTTGAGGACAGGGGCTCCCTCCTACAATGAGCAGTTCTTC. This translates into CASSLRTGAPSYNEQFF.

This clonotype has at least ten counts. The V and J genes are TRBV30 and TRBJ2-7; D gene uncertain. The CDR3 is 13 amino acids. V was pared by 0 bases and J by 3 bases, with 9 bases between. Germline V gene lookup returns CDR1 GTSNPN and CDR2 SVGIG (reference sequence). CDR3: CAWSVRAVYEQYF. DNA of the CDR3: TGTGCCTGGAGTGTACGGGCAGTCTACGAGCAGTACTTC.

There are many counts of this clonotype. The chain combines TRBV27 with TRBJ1-1; perhaps TRBD1 as D (6 bases). The V gene lost 1 base and the J gene lost 1 base, with 10 bases spanning the gap. This CDR3 region has 15 residues. Per germline, CDR1 MNHEY and CDR2 SMNVEV (reference sequence). CDR3 DNA sequence: TGTGCCAGCAGTTTATGGCAGGGGTCGAACACTGAAGCTTTCTTT. The encoded protein is CASSLWQGSNTEAFF.

This clonotype was recorded many times. The chain combines TRBV6-1 with TRBJ1-1; a weak D match, TRBD1 (5 bases). The CDR3 consists of 12 residues. Looked up from germline, CDR1 is MNHNS and CDR2 is SASEGT. Trimming removed 5 bases from V and 6 bases from J, with 10 bases in between. The CDR3 DNA sequence: TGTGCCAGCAGTCGTGGGGCGCCTGAAGCTTTCTTT. Protein: CASSRGAPEAFF.

The rearrangement links TRBV7-6 to TRBJ1-1; a weak D match, TRBD1 (6 bases). Trimming removed 1 base at V and 4 bases at J, with 13 bases between. The CDR3 is 15 residues long. CDR1 and CDR2 (germline): SGHVS, FNYEAQ. In nucleotides, the CDR3 is TGTGCCAGCAGCTTAGAATGGGGGGCGGGCACTGAAGCTTTCTTT. Its protein product is CASSLEWGAGTEAFF.

This clonotype was found many times. V gene TRBV5-1 combines with J gene TRBJ2-2; TRBD1 matches at 9 bases. Trimming at V came to 4 bases and at J to 1 base, leaving 2 bases not matched to a gene. The germline V gene encodes CDR1 SGHRS and CDR2 YFSETQ. CDR3 length: 15 amino acids. The CDR3 here is CASSATGGNTGELFF. As DNA, the CDR3 is TGCGCCAGCAGCGCGACAGGGGGGAACACCGGGGAGCTGTTTTTT.